This section outlines one T cell receptor beta chain sequence together with its context. Its antigen is not known. This entry belongs to a study of cytomegalovirus exposure and HLA in healthy donors. Across the whole study: The 120 or so validation repertoires were produced on the same platform as the roughly 700 repertoires of the first cohort. This was reported in a later analysis. Study-wide points: TCR beta chains numbering roughly 150 were designated cytomegalovirus-associated.

V lost 1 base to trimming and J lost 0 bases, with 10 bases between them. In germline, CDR1 is SEHNR, CDR2 FQNEAQ (reference sequence). The CDR3 extends over 15 amino acids. Assay: immunoSEQ multiplex PCR; the TCRdb copy retains only in-frame clones and omits some. The sample records 130,000 or so clones, nearly 90% being singletons. Material: PBMCs. V is TRBV7-9 and J is TRBJ2-7; D might be TRBD1 (6 bases). The TCR comes from a man aged 30 to 39 in good health and CMV-seronegative. CDR3 in amino acids: CASSLGGRGSYEQYF. The CDR3 DNA sequence: TGTGCCAGCAGCTTAGGAGGCAGGGGCTCCTACGAGCAGTACTTC.